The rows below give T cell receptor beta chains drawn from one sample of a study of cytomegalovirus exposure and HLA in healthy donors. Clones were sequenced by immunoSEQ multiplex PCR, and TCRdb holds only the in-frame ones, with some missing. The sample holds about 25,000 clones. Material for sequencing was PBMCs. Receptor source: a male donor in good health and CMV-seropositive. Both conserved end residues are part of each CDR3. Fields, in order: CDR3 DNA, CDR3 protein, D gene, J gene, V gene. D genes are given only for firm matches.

cdr3_nt: TGTGCCAGCAGCTATGATGAGGGCGCCTATAATTCACCCCTCCACTTT
cdr3_aa: CASSYDEGAYNSPLHF
d_call: NA
j_call: TRBJ1-6
v_call: TRBV5-5

cdr3_nt: TGTGCCAGCAGCACCCCGGGAGGGGAGCAGTACTTC
cdr3_aa: CASSTPGGEQYF
d_call: TRBD2
j_call: TRBJ2-7
v_call: TRBV7-7

cdr3_nt: TGCAGCGTTGAAGAATTCGGGGGAGACTACACCTTC
cdr3_aa: CSVEEFGGDYTF
d_call: NA
j_call: TRBJ1-2
v_call: TRBV29-1

cdr3_nt: TGCGCCAGCAGCCGACTAACAGGGGAAGAGACCCAGTACTTC
cdr3_aa: CASSRLTGEETQYF
d_call: TRBD1
j_call: TRBJ2-5
v_call: TRBV4-3

cdr3_nt: TGTGCCAGCAGCTTAAATGAGGACAGAAATCAGCCCCAGCATTTT
cdr3_aa: CASSLNEDRNQPQHF
d_call: NA
j_call: TRBJ1-5
v_call: TRBV7-2

cdr3_nt: TGTGCCCAGCAGGCTAAGGACACTAATTACGAGCAGTACTTC
cdr3_aa: CAQQAKDTNYEQYF
d_call: NA
j_call: TRBJ2-7
v_call: TRBV2

cdr3_nt: TGCGCCAGCAGTGTCCGGGACAGGGAGAATCAGCCCCAGCATTTT
cdr3_aa: CASSVRDRENQPQHF
d_call: TRBD1
j_call: TRBJ1-5
v_call: TRBV4-1

cdr3_nt: TGTGCCAGCAGCGTAACCGACTCCCACGAGCAGTACTTC
cdr3_aa: CASSVTDSHEQYF
d_call: NA
j_call: TRBJ2-7
v_call: TRBV9

cdr3_nt: TGTGCCAGCAGTTACTCGATTAAGCCCGGGGACGAGCAGTACTTC
cdr3_aa: CASSYSIKPGDEQYF
d_call: NA
j_call: TRBJ2-7
v_call: TRBV6-5

cdr3_nt: TGCGCCAGCAGCCGTAAATTACAGATGAACACTGAAGCTTTCTTT
cdr3_aa: CASSRKLQMNTEAFF
d_call: NA
j_call: TRBJ1-1
v_call: TRBV4-3

cdr3_nt: TGTGCCAGTAGTATAGAAACTGGTTCCTACGAGCAGTACTTC
cdr3_aa: CASSIETGSYEQYF
d_call: NA
j_call: TRBJ2-7
v_call: TRBV19

cdr3_nt: TGTGCCAGCAGTGACTGCAATCTAGGAGAAGTCGACACCGGGGAGCTGTTTTTT
cdr3_aa: CASSDCNLGEVDTGELFF
d_call: NA
j_call: TRBJ2-2
v_call: TRBV28

cdr3_nt: TGTGCCAGTACTCATGGGGACAGGGGAACTGGCCGGGGTAATTCACCCCTCCACTTT
cdr3_aa: CASTHGDRGTGRGNSPLHF
d_call: TRBD1
j_call: TRBJ1-6
v_call: TRBV19

cdr3_nt: TGTGCCAGCAGTATACCCGGGGTAGGCACTGAAGCTTTCTTT
cdr3_aa: CASSIPGVGTEAFF
d_call: NA
j_call: TRBJ1-1
v_call: TRBV6-5

cdr3_nt: TGTGCCGGACGCCCCGCCAGCGGGGAACGTGAGCAGTTCTTC
cdr3_aa: CAGRPASGEREQFF
d_call: TRBD2
j_call: TRBJ2-1
v_call: TRBV28

cdr3_nt: TGCGCCAGCAGCCAAGTAGGGACAGATACTGAAGCTTTCTTT
cdr3_aa: CASSQVGTDTEAFF
d_call: TRBD1
j_call: TRBJ1-1
v_call: TRBV4-3

cdr3_nt: TGCAGCGTTGATGGGGGGGGAAGCGGTGTAGGCACAGATACGCAGTATTTT
cdr3_aa: CSVDGGGSGVGTDTQYF
d_call: TRBD2
j_call: TRBJ2-3
v_call: TRBV29-1

cdr3_nt: TGTGCCAGCAGCTCCGAGCCCATTACAGGGGGCCTCGGTGGCTACACCTTC
cdr3_aa: CASSSEPITGGLGGYTF
d_call: TRBD1
j_call: TRBJ1-2
v_call: TRBV7-2

cdr3_nt: TGTGCCAGCAGTCAGCGGAGGCAGAACAATGAGCAGTTCTTC
cdr3_aa: CASSQRRQNNEQFF
d_call: NA
j_call: TRBJ2-1
v_call: TRBV27

cdr3_nt: TGCGCCAGTCGCATTTTTCCGGCGGACACTGAAGCTTTCTTT
cdr3_aa: CASRIFPADTEAFF
d_call: NA
j_call: TRBJ1-1
v_call: TRBV5-1

cdr3_nt: TGTGCCAGCAGGGACTGGGACAGCTCCTACGAGCAGTACTTC
cdr3_aa: CASRDWDSSYEQYF
d_call: TRBD1
j_call: TRBJ2-7
v_call: TRBV7-9

cdr3_nt: TGCGCCAGCAGCCAAGTTCGGGAGACTGGGGCCAACGTCCTGACTTTC
cdr3_aa: CASSQVRETGANVLTF
d_call: NA
j_call: TRBJ2-6
v_call: TRBV4-3

cdr3_nt: TGTGCCTGGAGTGTAGGAGACAGGGTAGGGACTGAAGCTTTCTTT
cdr3_aa: CAWSVGDRVGTEAFF
d_call: TRBD1
j_call: TRBJ1-1
v_call: TRBV30

cdr3_nt: TGTGCCAGCTCAGATGTTTCTCTACGAGAGACCCAGTACTTC
cdr3_aa: CASSDVSLRETQYF
d_call: NA
j_call: TRBJ2-5
v_call: TRBV18

cdr3_nt: TGTGCCAGCAGTTTCTACGGGGCGGGGCGAGAGACCCAGTACTTC
cdr3_aa: CASSFYGAGRETQYF
d_call: NA
j_call: TRBJ2-5
v_call: TRBV28

cdr3_nt: TGTGCCAGCAGTGAGAAGAACAGGGGGCGGGTGAACACTGAAGCTTTCTTT
cdr3_aa: CASSEKNRGRVNTEAFF
d_call: TRBD1
j_call: TRBJ1-1
v_call: TRBV6-1

cdr3_nt: TGTGCCAGCACTCCCGGGAACGAGCAGTACTTC
cdr3_aa: CASTPGNEQYF
d_call: NA
j_call: TRBJ2-7
v_call: TRBV6-6

cdr3_nt: TGCGCCAGCAGCTATACAGGGGATAGCAATCAGCCCCAGCATTTT
cdr3_aa: CASSYTGDSNQPQHF
d_call: TRBD1
j_call: TRBJ1-5
v_call: TRBV4-1

cdr3_nt: TGTGCCAGCAGCATTGGACACAATCAGCCCCAGCATTTT
cdr3_aa: CASSIGHNQPQHF
d_call: NA
j_call: TRBJ1-5
v_call: TRBV7-2

cdr3_nt: TGTGCCAGCAGCGTAGGGTCGGGAGGGGGCACAGAGACCCAGTACTTC
cdr3_aa: CASSVGSGGGTETQYF
d_call: NA
j_call: TRBJ2-5
v_call: TRBV9